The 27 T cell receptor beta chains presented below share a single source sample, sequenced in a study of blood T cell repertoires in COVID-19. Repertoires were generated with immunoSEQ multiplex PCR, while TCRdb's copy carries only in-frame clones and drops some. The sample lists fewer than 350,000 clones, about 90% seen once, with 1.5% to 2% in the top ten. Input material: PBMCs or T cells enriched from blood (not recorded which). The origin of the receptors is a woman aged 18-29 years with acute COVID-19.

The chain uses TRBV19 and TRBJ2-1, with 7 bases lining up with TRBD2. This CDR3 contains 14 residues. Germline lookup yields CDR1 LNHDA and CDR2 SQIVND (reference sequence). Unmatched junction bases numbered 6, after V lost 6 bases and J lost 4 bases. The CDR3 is CASSRLALYNEQFF. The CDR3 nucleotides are TGTGCCAGTAGCAGACTAGCCCTATACAATGAGCAGTTCTTC.

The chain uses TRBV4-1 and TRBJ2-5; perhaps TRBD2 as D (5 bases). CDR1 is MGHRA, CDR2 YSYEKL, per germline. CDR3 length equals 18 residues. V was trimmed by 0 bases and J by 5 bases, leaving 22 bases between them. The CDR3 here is CASSQDRPRSPRGETQYF. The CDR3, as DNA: TGCGCCAGCAGCCAAGATCGGCCCCGCTCACCCCGAGGGGAGACCCAGTACTTC.

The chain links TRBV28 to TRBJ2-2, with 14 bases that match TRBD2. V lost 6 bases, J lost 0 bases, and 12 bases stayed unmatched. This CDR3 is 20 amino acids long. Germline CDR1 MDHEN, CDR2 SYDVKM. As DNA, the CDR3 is TGTGCCAGCAGGAAGGGACTAGCGGGAGTCCAGGTCGCGAACACCGGGGAGCTGTTTTTT. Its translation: CASRKGLAGVQVANTGELFF.

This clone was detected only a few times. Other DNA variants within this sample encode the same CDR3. The CDR3 DNA sequence: TGTGCCAGCAGCCTTAGCGGGACCTACAATGAGCAGTTCTTC. It translates to CASSLSGTYNEQFF. The V call is TRBV11-3, the J call TRBJ2-1; 8 bases fit TRBD2. This CDR3 is built from 14 residues. Germline-derived CDR1 and CDR2 are SGHNT and YENEEA. V was clipped by 5 bases and J by 2 bases; unmatched bases: 2.

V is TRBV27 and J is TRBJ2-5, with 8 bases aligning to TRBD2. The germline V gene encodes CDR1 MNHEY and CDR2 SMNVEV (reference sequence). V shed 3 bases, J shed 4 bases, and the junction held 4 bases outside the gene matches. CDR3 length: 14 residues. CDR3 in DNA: TGTGCCAGCAGTTTGGGCCTAGCGGGAGAGACCCAGTACTTC. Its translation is CASSLGLAGETQYF.

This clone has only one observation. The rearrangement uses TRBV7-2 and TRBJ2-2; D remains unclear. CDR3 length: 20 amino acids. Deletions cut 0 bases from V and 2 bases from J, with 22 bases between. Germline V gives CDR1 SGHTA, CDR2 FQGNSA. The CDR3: CASSLANSIIGVSNTGELFF. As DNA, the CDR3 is TGTGCCAGCAGCTTAGCGAATAGCATAATTGGAGTTAGCAACACCGGGGAGCTGTTTTTT.

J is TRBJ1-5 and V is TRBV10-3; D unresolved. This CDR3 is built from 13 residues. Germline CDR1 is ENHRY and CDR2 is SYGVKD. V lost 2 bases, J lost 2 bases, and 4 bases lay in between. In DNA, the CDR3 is TGTGCCATCAGTGAGGTAGGCAATCAGCCCCAGCATTTT. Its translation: CAISEVGNQPQHF.

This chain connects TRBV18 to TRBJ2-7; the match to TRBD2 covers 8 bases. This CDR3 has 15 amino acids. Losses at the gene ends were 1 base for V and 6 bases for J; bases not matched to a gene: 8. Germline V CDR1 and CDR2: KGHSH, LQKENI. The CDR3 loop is CASSPQSGRTREQYF. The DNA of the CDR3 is TGTGCCAGCTCACCACAGAGCGGGAGAACCCGCGAGCAGTACTTC.

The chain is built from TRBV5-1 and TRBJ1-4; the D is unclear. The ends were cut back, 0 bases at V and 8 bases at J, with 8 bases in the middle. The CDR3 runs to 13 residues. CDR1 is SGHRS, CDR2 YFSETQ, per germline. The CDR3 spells CASSLVTGEKLFF. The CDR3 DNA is TGCGCCAGCAGCTTGGTCACGGGGGAAAAACTGTTTTTT.

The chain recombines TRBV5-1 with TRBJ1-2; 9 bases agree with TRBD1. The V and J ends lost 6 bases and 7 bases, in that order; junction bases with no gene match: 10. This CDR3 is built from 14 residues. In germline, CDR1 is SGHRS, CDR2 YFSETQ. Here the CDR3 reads CASKLDRGMGGYTF. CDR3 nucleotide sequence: TGCGCCAGCAAATTGGACAGGGGTATGGGTGGCTACACCTTC.

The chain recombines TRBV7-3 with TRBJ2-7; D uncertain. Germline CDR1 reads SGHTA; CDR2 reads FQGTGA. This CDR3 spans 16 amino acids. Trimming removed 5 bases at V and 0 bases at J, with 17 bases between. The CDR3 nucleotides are TGTGCCAGCAGCCCCACGGCAGGCGCCAACTCCTACGAGCAGTACTTC. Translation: CASSPTAGANSYEQYF.

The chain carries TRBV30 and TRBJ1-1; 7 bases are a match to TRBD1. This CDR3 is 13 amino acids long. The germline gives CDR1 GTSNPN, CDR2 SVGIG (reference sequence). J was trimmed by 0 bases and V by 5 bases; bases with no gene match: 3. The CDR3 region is CAWETGMNTEAFF. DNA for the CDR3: TGTGCCTGGGAGACAGGGATGAACACTGAAGCTTTCTTT.

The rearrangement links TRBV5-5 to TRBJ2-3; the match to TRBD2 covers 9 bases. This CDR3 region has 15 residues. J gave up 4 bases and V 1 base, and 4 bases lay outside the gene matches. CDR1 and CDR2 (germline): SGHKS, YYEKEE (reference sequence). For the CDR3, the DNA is TGTGCCAGCAGCTTGTGGGCGGGAGGGCCAGATACGCAGTATTTT. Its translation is CASSLWAGGPDTQYF.

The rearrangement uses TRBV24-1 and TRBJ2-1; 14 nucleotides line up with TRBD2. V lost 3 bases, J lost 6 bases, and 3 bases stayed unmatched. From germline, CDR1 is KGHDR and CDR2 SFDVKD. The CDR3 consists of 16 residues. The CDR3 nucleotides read TGTGCCACCAGTGATCCCGGACTAGCGGGGGGCAATGAGCAGTTCTTC. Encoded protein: CATSDPGLAGGNEQFF.

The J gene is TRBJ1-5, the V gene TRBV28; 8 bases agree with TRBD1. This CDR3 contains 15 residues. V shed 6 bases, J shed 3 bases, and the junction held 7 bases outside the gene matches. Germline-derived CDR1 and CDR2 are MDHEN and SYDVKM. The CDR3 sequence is CASRRTGLDNQPQHF. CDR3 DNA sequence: TGTGCCAGCAGACGGACAGGGTTGGACAATCAGCCCCAGCATTTT.

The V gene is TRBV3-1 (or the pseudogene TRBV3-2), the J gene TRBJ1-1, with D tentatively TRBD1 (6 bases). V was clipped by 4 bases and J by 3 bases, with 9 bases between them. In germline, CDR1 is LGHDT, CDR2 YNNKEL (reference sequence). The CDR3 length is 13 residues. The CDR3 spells CASSLTGYTEAFF. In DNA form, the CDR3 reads TGTGCCAGCAGCCTTACAGGGTACACTGAAGCTTTCTTT.

CDR3 sequence (DNA): TGTGCCAGTAGTTCCAACTACTGGCCGGGGGTCGAGCAGTACTTC. Translation gives CASSSNYWPGVEQYF. This chain links TRBV19 with TRBJ2-7, with D perhaps matching TRBD2 (6 bases). Trimming removed 5 bases from V and 6 bases from J, with 20 bases in between. This CDR3 comprises 15 residues. CDR1 and CDR2 from the germline V gene are LNHDA and SQIVND (reference sequence). Using reference TRBV19 and TRBJ2-7 for the parts outside the CDR3, the full variable domain is DGGITQSPKYLFRKEGQNVTLSCEQNLNHDAMYWYRQDPGQGLRLIYYSQIVNDFQKGDIAEGYSVSREKKESFPLTVTSAQKNPTAFYLCASSSNYWPGVEQYFGPGTRLTVT.

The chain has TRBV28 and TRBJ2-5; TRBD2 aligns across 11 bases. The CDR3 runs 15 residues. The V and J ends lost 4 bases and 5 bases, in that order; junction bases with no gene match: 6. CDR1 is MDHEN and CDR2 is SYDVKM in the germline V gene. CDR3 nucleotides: TGTGCCAGCAGTTCCCTATTAGCGGGAGGGGAGACCCAGTACTTC. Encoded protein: CASSSLLAGGETQYF.

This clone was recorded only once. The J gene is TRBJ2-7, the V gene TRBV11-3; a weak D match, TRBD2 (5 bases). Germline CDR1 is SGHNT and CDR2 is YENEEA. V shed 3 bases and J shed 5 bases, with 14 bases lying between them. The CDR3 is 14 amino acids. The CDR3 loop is CASSFSPDGNEQYF. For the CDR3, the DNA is TGTGCCAGCAGCTTCTCCCCGGACGGGAACGAGCAGTACTTC.

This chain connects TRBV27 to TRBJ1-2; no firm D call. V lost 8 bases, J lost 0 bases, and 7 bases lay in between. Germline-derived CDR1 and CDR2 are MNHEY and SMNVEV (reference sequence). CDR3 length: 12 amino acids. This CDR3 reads CASHSSNYGYTF. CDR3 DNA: TGTGCCAGCCACAGCTCTAACTATGGCTACACCTTC.

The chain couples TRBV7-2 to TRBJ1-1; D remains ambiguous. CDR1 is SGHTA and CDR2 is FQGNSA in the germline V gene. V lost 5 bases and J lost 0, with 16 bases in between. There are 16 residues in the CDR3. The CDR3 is CASSLQIQHMNTEAFF. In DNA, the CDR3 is TGTGCCAGCAGCCTACAGATTCAACACATGAACACTGAAGCTTTCTTT.

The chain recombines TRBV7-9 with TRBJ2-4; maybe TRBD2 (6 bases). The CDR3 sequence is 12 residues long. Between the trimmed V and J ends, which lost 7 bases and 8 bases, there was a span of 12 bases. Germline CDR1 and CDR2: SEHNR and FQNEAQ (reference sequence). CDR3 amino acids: CASTNWEDIQYF. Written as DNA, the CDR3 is TGTGCCAGCACCAACTGGGAGGACATTCAGTACTTC.

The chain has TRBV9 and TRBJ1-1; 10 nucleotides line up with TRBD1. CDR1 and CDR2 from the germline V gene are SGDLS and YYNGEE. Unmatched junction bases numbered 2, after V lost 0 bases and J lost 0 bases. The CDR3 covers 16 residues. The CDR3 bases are TGTGCCAGCAGCGTAGGGACAGGGGGATTGAACACTGAAGCTTTCTTT. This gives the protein CASSVGTGGLNTEAFF. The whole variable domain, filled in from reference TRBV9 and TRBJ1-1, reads DSGVTQTPKHLITATGQRVTLRCSPRSGDLSVYWYQQSLDQGLQFLIQYYNGEERAKGNILERFSAQQFPDLHSELNLSSLELGDSALYFCASSVGTGGLNTEAFFGQGTRLTVV.

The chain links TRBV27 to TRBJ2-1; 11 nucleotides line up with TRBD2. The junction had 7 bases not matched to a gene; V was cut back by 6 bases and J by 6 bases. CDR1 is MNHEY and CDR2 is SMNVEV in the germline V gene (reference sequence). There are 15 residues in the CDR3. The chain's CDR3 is CASSIGTSGSNEQFF. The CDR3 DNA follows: TGTGCCAGCAGCATCGGGACTAGCGGCTCCAATGAGCAGTTCTTC.

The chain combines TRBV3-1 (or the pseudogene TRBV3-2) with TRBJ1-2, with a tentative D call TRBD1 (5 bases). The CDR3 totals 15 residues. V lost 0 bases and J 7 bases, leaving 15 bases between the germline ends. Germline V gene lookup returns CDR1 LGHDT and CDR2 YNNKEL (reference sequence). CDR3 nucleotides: TGTGCCAGCAGCCAAGATCCCGGCAGGGAAGGTGGCTACACCTTC. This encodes CASSQDPGREGGYTF.

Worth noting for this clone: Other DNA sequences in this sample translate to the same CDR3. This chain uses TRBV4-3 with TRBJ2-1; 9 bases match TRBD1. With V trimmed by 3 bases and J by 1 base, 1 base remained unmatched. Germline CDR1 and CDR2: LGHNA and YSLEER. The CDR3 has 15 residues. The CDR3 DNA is TGCGCCAGCAGCCAGGGACAGGGATCCTACAATGAGCAGTTCTTC. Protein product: CASSQGQGSYNEQFF.

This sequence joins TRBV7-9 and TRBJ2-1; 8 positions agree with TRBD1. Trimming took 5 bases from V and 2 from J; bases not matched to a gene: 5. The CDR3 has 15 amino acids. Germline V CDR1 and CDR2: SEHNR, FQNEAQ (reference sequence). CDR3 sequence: CASSQDRAAYNEQFF. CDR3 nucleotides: TGTGCCAGCAGCCAGGACAGGGCGGCCTACAATGAGCAGTTCTTC.